Presented here are 19 T cell receptor beta chains from one specimen sequenced in a study of blood T cell repertoires in COVID-19. Only in-frame clones appear in the TCRdb table, and some are missing; sequencing was by immunoSEQ multiplex PCR. This sample carries under 350,000 clones, 75% to 90% of them seen once, and the ten largest clones take roughly 5%. Input material: peripheral blood. All receptors come from a man between 35 and 55 years old with acute or convalescent COVID-19.

In this sample, this clone turned up a few times. The gene calls are TRBV12-5 and TRBJ2-1; D gene uncertain. CDR3 size: 14 residues. Per the germline V gene, CDR1 is LGHNT and CDR2 is FRNRAP. Trimming left V 3 bases short and J 2 bases short, with 8 bases between. The DNA of the CDR3 is TGTGCTAGTGGTTTCGGGTCGCCCTACAATGAGCAGTTCTTC. Its translation is CASGFGSPYNEQFF.

This clone was seen just once. The V and J genes are TRBV6-5 and TRBJ2-6; weak D call: TRBD2 (7 bases). CDR3 length: 15 residues. The germline gives CDR1 MNHEY, CDR2 SVGAGI. V lost 8 bases and J lost 1, with 12 bases in between. The CDR3 DNA reads TGTGCCAGCGGGGGGGCGGTATCTGGGGCCAACGTCCTGACTTTC. This sequence encodes CASGGAVSGANVLTF.

The gene calls are TRBV4-2 and TRBJ1-3, with D perhaps matching TRBD1 (5 bases). The CDR3 totals 15 residues. Germline lookup yields CDR1 LGHNA and CDR2 YNFKEQ. Trimming took off 5 bases at V and 4 bases at J, with 15 bases between the two ends. CDR3 nucleotide sequence: TGTGCCAGCAGCAGAGAAGGGGAAGTAGGAAACACCATATATTTT. Translating gives CASSREGEVGNTIYF.

The chain carries TRBV6-1 and TRBJ2-7, with a possible D match to TRBD2 (6 bases). V was trimmed by 0 bases and J by 5 bases, leaving 14 bases between them. The CDR3 has 15 residues. CDR1 is MNHNS and CDR2 is SASEGT in the germline V gene. CDR3 in DNA: TGTGCCAGCAGTGAAGCTCTAGCGAGGAGGGACGAGCAGTACTTC. Translated, it gives CASSEALARRDEQYF.

This clone was counted a single time. The chain combines TRBV30 with TRBJ1-4; TRBD1 might be the D (5 bases). Between the trimmed V and J ends, which lost 5 bases and 8 bases, there was a span of 21 bases. CDR1 and CDR2 (germline): GTSNPN, SVGIG (reference sequence). The CDR3 loop spans 15 amino acids. The CDR3 protein is CAWAPTWQGKEKLFF. DNA for the CDR3: TGTGCCTGGGCCCCTACCTGGCAGGGAAAAGAAAAACTGTTTTTT.

In its sample, this clone was seen once. The chain is built from TRBV5-4 and TRBJ1-3; D may be TRBD1 (5 bases). Trimming cost V 0 bases and J 0 bases, with 16 bases left between them. This CDR3 is built from 18 residues. Germline lookup yields CDR1 SGHNT and CDR2 YYREEE (reference sequence). The CDR3 reads CASSLAGGGALSGNTIYF. The CDR3 DNA is TGTGCCAGCAGCTTGGCCGGCGGAGGGGCGCTCTCTGGAAACACCATATATTTT.

This clone turned up a few times. V usage is TRBV6-5 and J usage is TRBJ2-1; D unclear. The CDR3 covers 15 residues. Germline CDR1 reads MNHEY; CDR2 reads SVGAGI. Trimming shortened V by 6 bases and J by 7 bases, and 19 bases separated the two germline ends. The CDR3: CASSPSRPLRNEQFF. The CDR3 DNA sequence: TGTGCCAGCAGCCCATCTAGGCCCTTGAGGAATGAGCAGTTCTTC.

This chain uses TRBV9 with TRBJ1-1, with TRBD1 identical over 7 bases. Looked up from germline, CDR1 is SGDLS and CDR2 is YYNGEE. After removal of 0 bases from V and 7 bases from J, the junction contained 3 bases not matched to a gene. The CDR3 consists of 13 residues. The CDR3 here is CASSVGQGSEAFF. The CDR3 DNA reads as TGTGCCAGCAGCGTAGGACAGGGCAGTGAAGCTTTCTTT. The full variable domain, its missing parts supplied by reference TRBV9 and TRBJ1-1, is DSGVTQTPKHLITATGQRVTLRCSPRSGDLSVYWYQQSLDQGLQFLIQYYNGEERAKGNILERFSAQQFPDLHSELNLSSLELGDSALYFCASSVGQGSEAFFGQGTRLTVV.

The genes are TRBV12-5 and TRBJ1-3; D is possibly TRBD1 (5 bases). This CDR3 contains 18 residues. Per germline, CDR1 LGHNT and CDR2 FRNRAP. Between the trimmed V and J ends, which lost 0 bases and 0 bases, there was a span of 15 bases. In DNA form, the CDR3 reads TGTGCTAGTGGTTTGGTAGAGCAGGGACTAAGCTCTGGAAACACCATATATTTT. Translated: CASGLVEQGLSSGNTIYF.

This chain uses TRBV30 with TRBJ2-1, with TRBD2 matching over 8 bases. V gave up 2 bases and J gave up 4 bases; unmatched junction bases: 4. Germline values: CDR1 GTSNPN, CDR2 SVGIG (reference sequence). This CDR3 spans 14 amino acids. The CDR3 sequence is CAWSTGGAYNEQFF. The CDR3 region has the DNA TGTGCCTGGAGTACGGGGGGGGCTTACAATGAGCAGTTCTTC.

Comment on this clone: Other DNA sequences in the sample encode the same CDR3. V gene TRBV5-6 combines with J gene TRBJ1-1; D call uncertain. Germline-derived CDR1 and CDR2 are SGHDT and YYEEEE. Between the trimmed V and J ends, which lost 0 bases and 1 base, there was a span of 7 bases. This CDR3 region has 14 residues. Here the CDR3 reads CASSLDTRNTEAFF. Written as DNA, the CDR3 is TGTGCCAGCAGCTTGGACACTAGGAACACTGAAGCTTTCTTT.

This chain joins TRBV10-1 and TRBJ1-5; D might be TRBD1 (5 bases). Trimming took off 3 bases at V and 6 bases at J, with 15 bases between the two ends. Germline V gene data show CDR1 as WNHNN and CDR2 as SYGVQD (reference sequence). This CDR3 has 15 residues. In DNA form, the CDR3 reads TGCGCCAGCAGTGAAGGGCGCGGGACGACTCAGCCCCAGCATTTT. It codes for CASSEGRGTTQPQHF.

This rearrangement joins TRBV6-5 to TRBJ1-1; unclear D gene. Trimming took 4 bases from V and 1 from J, leaving 7 bases between them. CDR1 is MNHEY and CDR2 is SVGAGI in the germline V gene. The CDR3 is 13 amino acids. CDR3 in amino acids: CASSSQRNTEAFF. CDR3 DNA sequence: TGTGCCAGCAGTTCTCAGCGGAACACTGAAGCTTTCTTT.

The gene calls are TRBV3-1 (or the pseudogene TRBV3-2) and TRBJ1-1; no definite D call. Trimming took 1 base from V and 4 from J, leaving 10 bases between them. In germline, CDR1 is LGHDT, CDR2 YNNKEL (reference sequence). CDR3 size: 14 residues. CDR3 in DNA: TGTGCCAGCAGCCAAGGAGGGTCGGTCACTGAAGCTTTCTTT. Its protein is CASSQGGSVTEAFF.

This clone has a single count. The chain links TRBV7-2 to TRBJ2-1; 11 bases match TRBD1. The CDR3 sequence is 16 residues long. Trimming took 3 bases from V and 8 from J; bases not matched to a gene: 9. Germline V CDR1 and CDR2: SGHTA, FQGNSA. The CDR3 protein is CASSFLGQGASDEQFF. In DNA form, the CDR3 reads TGTGCCAGCAGCTTCCTAGGACAGGGGGCGTCGGATGAGCAGTTCTTC.

For this clone: Other DNA sequences in the same sample also yield this CDR3. The chain recombines TRBV9 with TRBJ1-2, with 7 bases lining up with TRBD1. Per the germline V gene, CDR1 is SGDLS and CDR2 is YYNGEE. This CDR3 region has 13 residues. V trimming: 5 bases; J trimming: 2 bases; junction bases outside the gene matches: 3. This CDR3 is CASSVDRNYGYTF. In nucleotides, the CDR3 is TGTGCCAGCAGTGTGGACAGGAACTATGGCTACACCTTC.

The gene calls are TRBV11-1 and TRBJ2-3; 8 bases align to TRBD1. CDR1 is SGHAT, CDR2 FQDESV, per germline (reference sequence). The CDR3 sequence is 15 residues long. V gave up 5 bases and J gave up 4 bases; unmatched junction bases: 8. CDR3 amino acids: CASSPGQGGPDTQYF. DNA of the CDR3: TGTGCCAGCAGCCCCGGACAGGGAGGTCCAGATACGCAGTATTTT.

This chain joins TRBV5-1 and TRBJ1-2; 11 nucleotides agree with TRBD1. The germline gives CDR1 SGHRS, CDR2 YFSETQ. The CDR3 loop spans 17 amino acids. Unmatched junction bases numbered 14, after V lost 4 bases and J lost 6 bases. As DNA, the CDR3 is TGCGCCAGCAGCCAAACTGGATCCGGGACAGGGGGAAATGGCTACACCTTC. It translates to CASSQTGSGTGGNGYTF.

The chain couples TRBV15 to TRBJ1-5; TRBD1 matches at 8 bases. The CDR3 is 15 residues long. The ends lost 3 bases at V and 8 bases at J; junction bases unmatched: 9. From germline, CDR1 is LNHNV and CDR2 YYDKDF (reference sequence). The CDR3 nucleotides read TGTGCCACCAGCAGCCCTCGGACAGGGCTAGAGCCCCAGCATTTT. Translation: CATSSPRTGLEPQHF.